This TCR beta chain was identified during a study of OX40 agonist ivuxolimab in advanced cancers. Looking at the study overall: Dose-escalation patients had hepatocellular carcinoma, melanoma, renal cell or head and neck cancer. A partial response was reached by three patients: one with hepatocellular carcinoma and two with cutaneous melanoma.

Germline V gene data show CDR1 as SNHLY and CDR2 as FYNNEI. The CDR3 contains 13 residues. The ends lost 9 bases at V and 4 bases at J; junction bases unmatched: 8. Clones were read by immunoSEQ multiplex PCR, and TCRdb kept only the in-frame ones, dropping some. Among tens of thousands of clones listed, roughly 88% were seen once. Findings of the study overall: CD8+ T cells averaged more expanded clones than CD4+.

On cycle 4 day 1 and cycle 7 day 1, as well as at baseline, blood was sampled. To note about this clone: The antigen remains undetermined.

This clonotype originated in an adult with an advanced solid tumor such as melanoma, head and neck, liver or kidney cancer. The sequencing here drew on CD4+ or CD8+ T cells sorted from blood, taken in a trial of the OX40 agonist ivuxolimab. This chain links TRBV2 with TRBJ1-1, with TRBD1 matching over 7 bases. The CDR3 loop is CARTGLGGTEAFF. The CDR3 bases are TGTGCCAGGACAGGGTTGGGGGGCACTGAAGCTTTCTTT.